These 19 T cell receptor beta chains came from one sample sequenced in a study of T cells in Graves' hyperthyroidism and ophthalmopathy. TCR beta CDR3 sequences were amplified from RNA transcripts. The HTBI set primed first-round TCR CDR3 RT-PCR. MiXCR was run by TCRdb on the multiplex PCR reads, yielding one entry per CDR3 protein. The table records 300,000 to 450,000 distinct CDR3 sequences, about 14% of them present only once. Specimen: blood. These receptors were taken from a young woman with Graves' ophthalmopathy.

This clonotype was recorded many times. The chain joins TRBV5-1 to TRBJ1-3, with D unclear. Germline CDR1 reads SGHRS; CDR2 reads YFSETQ. CDR3 length: 15 residues. V lost 0 bases and J 2 bases, leaving 9 bases between the germline ends. CDR3 residues: CASSLVGQTGNTIYF. CDR3 DNA sequence: TGCGCCAGCAGCTTGGTTGGGCAGACTGGAAACACCATATATTTT.

Ten or more counts support this clonotype. This chain connects TRBV6-1 to TRBJ1-6; 7 bases line up with TRBD1. The CDR3 extends over 16 amino acids. Germline trimming cut 8 bases from V and 11 bases from J; bases unmatched to any gene: 18. Per germline, CDR1 MNHNS and CDR2 SASEGT. The CDR3 nucleotides are TGTGCCAGCGTCTGGGAAACAAGGGGGCACATTCCACCCCTCCACTTT. Its protein product is CASVWETRGHIPPLHF.

This clonotype has a count of ten or more. This chain links TRBV6-1 with TRBJ1-1; no clear D gene. V dropped 6 bases and J dropped 7 bases, with 12 bases sitting between them. This CDR3 is 12 amino acids long. Germline V gene lookup returns CDR1 MNHNS and CDR2 SASEGT. DNA of the CDR3: TGTGCCAGCAGCGACGACGGTGGTGAAGCTTTCTTT. This encodes CASSDDGGEAFF.

This clonotype was counted ten times or more. The chain carries TRBV7-3 and TRBJ1-1; D is unresolved. The CDR3 has 14 amino acids. Germline values: CDR1 SGHTA, CDR2 FQGTGA. The V gene lost 2 bases and the J gene lost 0 bases, with 7 bases spanning the gap. The CDR3 DNA reads TGTGCCAGCAGCTTAGAAGGATTGAACACTGAAGCTTTCTTT. This encodes CASSLEGLNTEAFF.

This clonotype was seen ten or more times. The V and J genes are TRBV5-1 and TRBJ1-1; no definite D call. V gave up 0 bases and J gave up 1 base, with 10 bases separating them. The CDR3 consists of 15 residues. Germline CDR1 and CDR2: SGHRS and YFSETQ. CDR3 bases: TGCGCCAGCAGCTTGGATTTATGGCAGAACACTGAAGCTTTCTTT. The encoded protein is CASSLDLWQNTEAFF.

This clonotype was found many times. This sequence joins TRBV12-3 or TRBV12-4 and TRBJ1-1, with TRBD1 identical over 8 bases. V lost 7 bases, J lost 3 bases, and 4 bases stayed unmatched. The CDR3 sequence is 13 residues long. CDR3 protein: CASTGTGYTEAFF. As DNA, the CDR3 is TGTGCCAGCACCGGGACAGGATACACTGAAGCTTTCTTT.

This chain uses TRBV12-5 with TRBJ2-3; 7 bases match TRBD2. The germline gives CDR1 LGHNT, CDR2 FRNRAP. The junction had 9 bases not matched to a gene; V was cut back by 7 bases and J by 2 bases. CDR3 size: 15 residues. Here the CDR3 reads CASVRDRGDTDTQYF. CDR3 nucleotide sequence: TGTGCTAGTGTCAGAGACCGGGGGGACACAGATACGCAGTATTTT. Drawing the rest from reference TRBV12-5 and TRBJ2-3, the complete variable domain is DARVTQTPRHKVTEMGQEVTMRCQPILGHNTVFWYRQTMMQGLELLAYFRNRAPLDDSGMPKDRFSAEMPDATLATLKIQPSEPRDSAVYFCASVRDRGDTDTQYFGPGTRLTVL.

In this sample, this clonotype turned up many times. J is TRBJ2-7 and V is TRBV4-2, with D maybe TRBD2 (5 bases). The ends were cut back, 0 bases at V and 2 bases at J, with 11 bases in the middle. Germline V lookup: CDR1 LGHNA, CDR2 YNFKEQ. There are 15 residues in the CDR3. In DNA form, the CDR3 reads TGTGCCAGCAGCCAAGATAGCGACGGTCCCTACGAGCAGTACTTC. Translating gives CASSQDSDGPYEQYF.

The V and J genes are TRBV5-8 and TRBJ2-1, with 9 bases aligning to TRBD1. Germline trimming cut 3 bases from V and 6 bases from J; bases unmatched to any gene: 7. The V gene's germline CDR1 is SGHTS and CDR2 YDEGEE. The length of the CDR3 is 15 residues. For the CDR3, the DNA is TGTGCCAGCAGCTGGACAGGGGCGCGGTCCAATGAGCAGTTCTTC. It translates to CASSWTGARSNEQFF. Supplemented by reference TRBV5-8 and TRBJ2-1, the full variable domain reads EAGVTQSPTHLIKTRGQQATLRCSPISGHTSVYWYQQALGLGLQFLLWYDEGEERNRGNFPPRFSGRQFPNYSSELNVNALELEDSALYLCASSWTGARSNEQFFGPGTRLTVL.

This clonotype was seen a few times. The CDR3 reads CASSILGGTETQYF. CDR3 nucleotides: TGTGCCAGTAGTATTCTTGGGGGGACGGAGACCCAGTACTTC. The J gene is TRBJ2-5, the V gene TRBV19, with a tentative D call TRBD2 (6 bases). CDR3 size: 14 residues. Per the germline V gene, CDR1 is LNHDA and CDR2 is SQIVND (reference sequence). With 3 bases removed from V and 5 bases from J, the gap between germline ends came to 13 bases.

The sample holds many counts of this clonotype. This sequence joins TRBV20-1 and TRBJ1-2; D not certain. Germline CDR1 and CDR2: DFQATT and SNEGSKA (reference sequence). The CDR3 is 16 residues long. Trimming pared 5 bases from V and 0 bases from J, leaving 19 bases between. CDR3 amino acids: CSAEPARAKTNYGYTF. The CDR3 nucleotides read TGCAGTGCTGAGCCTGCAAGGGCCAAAACTAACTATGGCTACACCTTC.

Ten or more counts support this clonotype. The chain employs TRBV4-1 and TRBJ2-3; 10 bases map to TRBD1. The J segment lost 4 bases and the V segment lost 5 bases, leaving 6 bases of the junction unmatched. CDR1 and CDR2 (germline): MGHRA, YSYEKL. This CDR3 has 15 residues. The chain's CDR3 is CASSSRDRGSDTQYF. The CDR3 DNA is TGCGCCAGCAGCTCCCGGGACAGGGGTTCAGATACGCAGTATTTT.

The sample holds many counts of this clonotype. The chain couples TRBV28 to TRBJ2-3, with D unresolved. The V and J ends lost 11 bases and 3 bases respectively, with 18 bases between them. This CDR3 comprises 14 residues. Germline values: CDR1 MDHEN, CDR2 SYDVKM. The CDR3 reads CAASLVRLTDTQYF. As DNA, the CDR3 is TGTGCCGCATCTCTAGTGAGGTTAACAGATACGCAGTATTTT.

There are many counts of this clonotype. J is TRBJ1-5 and V is TRBV7-2; D is unresolved. The V end lost 2 bases, the J end lost 0 bases, and 8 bases lay between the germline ends. CDR1 SGHTA and CDR2 FQGNSA come from the germline V gene. There are 15 residues in the CDR3. CDR3 protein: CASSLYVDSNQPQHF. Written as DNA, the CDR3 is TGTGCCAGCAGCTTATACGTGGATAGCAATCAGCCCCAGCATTTT.

About this clonotype: Given a much more abundant clone one base away, this may be a read error. The chain carries TRBV10-2 and TRBJ1-2; D gene uncertain. V was pared by 7 bases and J by 6 bases, with 15 bases between. The length of the CDR3 is 13 residues. Germline V CDR1 and CDR2: WSHSY, SAAADI. CDR3 bases: TGCGCCAGCATTATGGGATTTGATAATGGCTACACCTTC. Amino acids: CASIMGFDNGYTF.

This clonotype was detected ten times or more. The chain combines TRBV7-2 with TRBJ1-1; D gene unclear. V was shortened by 1 base and J by 0 bases, with 12 bases between the two germline ends. This CDR3 is built from 16 residues. CDR1 is SGHTA, CDR2 FQGNSA, per germline. In nucleotides, the CDR3 is TGTGCCAGCAGCTTAGGGCCTGGGTCGCTGAACACTGAAGCTTTCTTT. Amino acid sequence: CASSLGPGSLNTEAFF.

J is TRBJ1-6 and V is TRBV4-1; TRBD1 is a possible D gene (6 bases). V was shortened by 3 bases and J by 5 bases, with 11 bases between the two germline ends. CDR1 and CDR2 from the germline V gene are MGHRA and YSYEKL. The CDR3 is 15 amino acids. Here the CDR3 reads CASSHGQTNNSPLHF. CDR3 nucleotide sequence: TGCGCCAGCAGCCACGGACAGACGAATAATTCACCCCTCCACTTT.

V is TRBV19 and J is TRBJ1-2; D remains ambiguous. Germline V lookup: CDR1 LNHDA, CDR2 SQIVND (reference sequence). The CDR3 totals 11 residues. The ends were cut back, 5 bases at V and 5 bases at J, with 6 bases in the middle. Written as DNA, the CDR3 is TGTGCCAGTAGTCTCCGTTATGGCTACACCTTC. It specifies CASSLRYGYTF.

V usage is TRBV5-1 and J usage is TRBJ1-2; 8 nucleotides line up with TRBD1. V gave up 1 base and J gave up 6 bases; unmatched junction bases: 5. The CDR3 has 14 amino acids. Germline V gene sequence: CDR1 SGHRS, CDR2 YFSETQ. CDR3 sequence reads: CASSLLPGGHGYTF. The DNA for the CDR3 is TGCGCCAGCAGCTTGCTGCCAGGGGGCCATGGCTACACCTTC.